This T cell receptor (beta chain) was found in a study of human T cells and chemical hapten exposure. Study outcomes and limitations: Because all patients had alopecia, their immune responses might differ from healthy ones.

This CDR3 is 12 amino acids long. CDR1 MNHEY and CDR2 SVGEGT come from the germline V gene. As the library was built, unique molecular identifiers were attached to individual cDNA molecules. TCRdb used MiXCR to reprocess the RACE reads, holding one entry per CDR3 protein. The table lists over 100,000 distinct CDR3 sequences, approximately 10% of them singletons, with 2% to 2.5% in the top ten. This clonotype was counted only a few times. Its cognate antigen is unknown. At one end the junction does not follow the germline gene, possibly because of a read error. Indicated time point: patch test 3, about 24 weeks after DPC sensitization. Treatment meaning: therapeutic diphenylcyclopropenone sensitization with weekly scalp DPC.

This sequence joins TRBV6-2 or TRBV6-3 and TRBJ1-5; a weak D match, TRBD1 (6 bases). This sample comprised whole blood, obtained in connection with sensitization to the hapten diphenylcyclopropenone (DPC). The TCR comes from a woman aged 50 to 65 with alopecia areata. Some clones in this sample may be carry-over from other donors' samples. The CDR3 spells CASRNRAQPQNF. As DNA, the CDR3 is TGTGCCAGCAGAAACAGGGCTCAGCCCCAGAATTTT.